The entry below gives a single T cell receptor (beta chain) sequence along with its context. Its antigen is still unknown. Within one base of it there is no much larger clone, and no base qualities were kept. V is pruned by 2 bases and J by 13 bases, leaving 12 bases of the junction without a gene match. The cysteine opens and the phenylalanine closes a CDR3 of 16 amino acids. Of all the DNA, just the CDR3 is kept, 48 bases in frame from base 1. Based on the germline V gene, the CDR1 and CDR2 sequences are MNHEY and SVGEGT. TCRbeta CDR3 regions were amplified from genomic DNA using the immunoSEQ Assay, a bias-controlled multiplex PCR. The paper's data handling went like this. The number of nucleated cells in each sample was estimated by amplification of reference gene primers within the assay. To quantify the absolute abundance of each unique TCRbeta CDR3 rearrangement, sequence reads were collapsed and filtered. For each sample, productive Simpson clonality was calculated by taking the square root of Simpson's diversity index across productive rearrangements. Held by TCRdb, this immuneACCESS table contains in-frame sequences only and omits some clones. Under half of the omission traces to an unresolved V gene where checked; the cause of the rest is unknown. That table furnishes V, J and clone size, whereas the DNA furnished D and trimming. Counted in this sample were just under 50,000 clones; 65% to 90% of them appeared once. The ten largest clones capture 6.5% to 8% of the sample.

The sample originates from a study of blood T cell repertoires in COVID-19 (TCRdb year 2020). Context from the whole study: Samples covering the acute and convalescent phases of COVID-19 were provided by collaborators in the United States, Italy and Spain. Subjects who had been exposed to COVID-19, were actively infected with it, or had recovered from it provided the deeply sampled blood TCRbeta repertoires that made up the dataset. HLA class I and class II types, where available, came from metadata supplied by the sample provider rather than from assay-based typing. The samples were drawn from two sources: the first 160 participants of the ongoing ImmuneRACE study, and 1,000 to 1,500 subjects contributed by 6 global collaborators. A de-identified subject ID, COVID-19 status, age in years and sex were almost always included in the sample metadata. The repertoires were released in a freely available public database intended as a resource for research on the immune response to SARS-CoV-2. The material from the prospective study consisted of cDNA or gDNA derived from T cells, B-cell-depleted T cells, or PBMCs.

Collaborating institutions collected whole blood in K2EDTA tubes following their own protocols. For TCRbeta analysis, collaborators shipped samples in one of three forms: frozen whole blood, isolated PBMCs, or DNA extracted from either of those sample types. The investigation overall reported the following: The amount of clinical and demographic metadata varied by source and participant and was provided uncurated.

The source of this sequence is a human donor in a cohort sampled during active COVID-19. The V gene is TRBV6-2 or TRBV6-3 and the J gene is TRBJ2-7; 15 nucleotides in the junction match TRBD2. Material for sequencing was peripheral blood. The sequenced DNA: TGTGCCAGCAGTTACCCAACAGGACTAGCGGGAGGGCCGGGATACTTC. Its translation reads: CASSYPTGLAGGPGYF.